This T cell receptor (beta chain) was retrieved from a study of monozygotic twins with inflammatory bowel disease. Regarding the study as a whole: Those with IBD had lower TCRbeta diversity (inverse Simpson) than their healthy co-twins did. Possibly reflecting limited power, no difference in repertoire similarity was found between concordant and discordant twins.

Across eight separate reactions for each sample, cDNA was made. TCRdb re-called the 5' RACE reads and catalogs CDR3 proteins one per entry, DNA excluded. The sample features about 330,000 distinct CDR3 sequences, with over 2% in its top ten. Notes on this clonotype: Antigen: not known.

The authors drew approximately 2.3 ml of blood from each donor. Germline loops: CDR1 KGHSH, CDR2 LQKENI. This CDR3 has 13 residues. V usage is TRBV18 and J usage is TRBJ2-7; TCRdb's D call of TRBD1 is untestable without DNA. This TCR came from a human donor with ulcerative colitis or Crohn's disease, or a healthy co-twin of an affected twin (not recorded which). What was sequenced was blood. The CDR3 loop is CASSPTASREQYF.